The clone carrying this T cell receptor beta chain was counted ten times or more. These data belong to a study of early T cells in non-severe SARS-CoV-2 infection. Study-wide context: Sequencing was performed on bulk RNA from unsorted whole blood, leaving chains unpaired.

The germline V gene has CDR1 DFQATT and CDR2 SNEGSKA (reference sequence). The CDR3 is made up of 12 amino acids. Between the trimmed V and J ends, which lost 3 bases and 10 bases, there was a span of 13 bases. Individual cDNA molecules received unique molecular identifiers. TCRdb reanalysed the 5' RACE reads using MiXCR and keeps one entry per CDR3 protein. The sample consists of tens of thousands of distinct CDR3 sequences, around 6.6% of them appearing once. The genes are TRBV20-1 and TRBJ2-1; the D gene is possibly TRBD1 (6 bases). This TCR came from an adult who was a healthcare worker with PCR-confirmed SARS-CoV-2 infection or an uninfected control (not recorded which). The specimen was whole blood, collected at baseline. The CDR3: CSARQGIWEQFF. The DNA of the CDR3 is TGCAGTGCTAGGCAGGGGATATGGGAGCAGTTCTTC.